These T cell receptor beta chains were read from a single sample in a study of cytomegalovirus exposure and HLA in healthy donors. Data came from immunoSEQ multiplex PCR; TCRdb stores just in-frame clones and leaves some out. The table has 150,000 or so clones, 70% to 80% seen once; the top ten hold roughly 13%. The source material was PBMCs. Receptors were obtained from a man younger than 45 in good health and CMV-seropositive. Each CDR3 is given with its conserved first and last residue. A D gene is named only where the DNA matches it firmly. Size values are once, few and many counts, or a class for expanded clones, and some rows have none.

D,V,length,size,J,DNA,CDR3
TRBD1,TRBV7-9,16,few,TRBJ2-7,TGTTCCAGCAGCTCAACCGGGACAGGGATTACCTACGAGCAGTACTTC,CSSSSTGTGITYEQYF
-,TRBV4-1,13,-,TRBJ2-7,TGCGCCAGCAGCCAAGGACTTAACTACGAGCAGTACTTC,CASSQGLNYEQYF
-,TRBV18,13,-,TRBJ1-1,TGTGCCAGCTCACGGGACTACAACACTGAAGCTTTCTTT,CASSRDYNTEAFF
TRBD2,TRBV9,13,-,TRBJ2-5,TGTGCCAGCAGCACGACTCCGGGAGGAGGCCAGTACTTC,CASSTTPGGGQYF
TRBD1,TRBV29-1,16,-,TRBJ1-4,TGCAGCGTTGTATTACACAGGGGGGTAATGGGGGAAAAACTGTTTTTT,CSVVLHRGVMGEKLFF
TRBD1,TRBV14,20,-,TRBJ1-1,TGTGCCAGCAGCCAAGATTTTCGGGGACAGGCCCTTTTTATGAACACTGAAGCTTTCTTT,CASSQDFRGQALFMNTEAFF
TRBD2,TRBV28,21,-,TRBJ2-3,TGTGCCAGCAGTCTCTCCTACAGGTGGACTAGCGGGAGAGGGGGCACAGATACGCAGTATTTT,CASSLSYRWTSGRGGTDTQYF
-,TRBV2,12,-,TRBJ1-5,TGTGCCAGCAGGCCCCGAGGTCAGCCCCAGCATTTT,CASRPRGQPQHF
TRBD1,TRBV28,15,few,TRBJ1-2,TGTGCCAGCAGTTTATACACAGGGGGCGCGAATGGCTACACCTTC,CASSLYTGGANGYTF
-,TRBV28,13,few,TRBJ2-7,TGTGCCAGCACCCCGGACAGACACTACGAGCAGTACTTC,CASTPDRHYEQYF
TRBD2,TRBV7-2,14,-,TRBJ2-7,TGTGCCAGCAGCGTAAGCGGGATATCCTACGAGCAGTACTTC,CASSVSGISYEQYF
TRBD2,TRBV5-6,16,-,TRBJ2-3,TGTGCCAGCAGCTTGTTGCAACTAGCGGGAGTAGATACGCAGTATTTT,CASSLLQLAGVDTQYF
TRBD1,TRBV5-4,14,-,TRBJ2-7,TGTGCCAGCAGCCCAGGGGGACGCGTCCACGAGCAGTACTTC,CASSPGGRVHEQYF
-,TRBV28,10,-,TRBJ1-5,TGTGCCAGCAGTTTTCGGCCCCAGCATTTT,CASSFRPQHF
-,TRBV5-1,15,-,TRBJ2-2,TGCGCCAGCAGCCCATCGGGGTGGAACACCGGGGAGCTGTTTTTT,CASSPSGWNTGELFF
-,TRBV4-1,17,-,TRBJ2-2,TGCGCCAGCAGCCAAGTAGCGGGACAGGGTATTGCCGGGGAGCTGTTTTTT,CASSQVAGQGIAGELFF
TRBD2,TRBV29-1,16,-,TRBJ2-1,TGCAGCGTTCTTGTCAGCGGGAGAGGGACCTACAATGAGCAGTTCTTC,CSVLVSGRGTYNEQFF
TRBD2,TRBV9,17,few,TRBJ2-1,TGTGCCAGCAGCTCAGACCCCGCGGCGGGAGGGAACAATGAGCAGTTCTTC,CASSSDPAAGGNNEQFF
-,TRBV28,15,-,TRBJ1-4,TGTGCCAGCAGTCGGGACTGGGAGATTAATGAAAAACTGTTTTTT,CASSRDWEINEKLFF
-,TRBV27,14,-,TRBJ2-1,TGTGCCAGCAGCAAACCGGGACACCTCAATGAGCAGTTCTTC,CASSKPGHLNEQFF
TRBD2,TRBV28,17,-,TRBJ2-5,TGTGCCAGCAGCCTCGGGACTAGCGCACAAGGGCGGGAGACCCAGTACTTC,CASSLGTSAQGRETQYF
-,TRBV5-4,15,few,TRBJ1-4,TGTGCCAGCAGCTTGGATGCAGGGGATAATGAAAAACTGTTTTTT,CASSLDAGDNEKLFF
-,TRBV28,12,-,TRBJ1-1,TGTCGGTCAGAGGGAATGAACACTGAAGCTTTCTTT,CRSEGMNTEAFF
-,TRBV18,13,-,TRBJ2-7,TGTGCCAGCTCACCAGAGACGGGTTTGGAGCAGTACTTC,CASSPETGLEQYF
TRBD2,TRBV28,14,-,TRBJ2-7,TGTGCCAGCAGTTTGGGAGGGAGCTCCTACGAGCAGTACTTC,CASSLGGSSYEQYF
TRBD1,TRBV5-1,15,few,TRBJ2-5,TGCGCCAGCAGCCCCCGACAGGGGGGGGGAGAGACCCAGTACTTC,CASSPRQGGGETQYF
-,TRBV4-2,16,-,TRBJ1-2,TGTGCCAGCAGCCAAGATTTACAGGGTGCTAACTATGGCTACACCTTC,CASSQDLQGANYGYTF
-,TRBV7-8,14,-,TRBJ1-5,TGTGCCAGCAGCTTTGGAACAGGGAATAAGCCCCAGCATTTT,CASSFGTGNKPQHF
-,TRBV19,16,few,TRBJ2-7,TGTGCCAGTAGTATTAGTATTTCGGAACCGACTTGCGAGCAGTACTTC,CASSISISEPTCEQYF
TRBD1,TRBV2,16,-,TRBJ2-1,TGTGCCAGCAGTGGACAGGGGGCGATAGCCTACAATGAGCAGTTCTTC,CASSGQGAIAYNEQFF
-,TRBV5-4,16,once,TRBJ2-2,TGTGCCAGCAGCGAATTCCGAACAAGTAACACCGGGGAGCTGTTTTTT,CASSEFRTSNTGELFF
-,TRBV28,11,-,TRBJ2-3,TGTGCCAGCGCTTTCAGGAGGGAGCAGTATTTT,CASAFRREQYF
-,TRBV15,15,-,TRBJ1-1,TGTGCCACCAGCAACCGACAGTCGGGGGACACTGAAGCTTTCTTT,CATSNRQSGDTEAFF
-,TRBV9,18,-,TRBJ2-5,TGTGCCAGCAGCGTAGGGACAAACGGACTACCGGGCCAAGAGACCCAGTACTTC,CASSVGTNGLPGQETQYF
-,TRBV28,12,-,TRBJ2-1,TGTGCCAGCAGTCAAGAAGAGACAGGACAGTTCTTC,CASSQEETGQFF
-,TRBV9,14,-,TRBJ1-2,TGTGCCAGCAGTCCCCGACGGGACACCTATGGCTACACCTTC,CASSPRRDTYGYTF
TRBD1,TRBV6-6,14,-,TRBJ2-7,TGTGCCAGCAGGCAAGGACAGGGAGGTTACGAGCAGTACTTC,CASRQGQGGYEQYF
TRBD1,TRBV5-6,16,-,TRBJ1-5,TGTGCCAGCAGCCGTCGGACAGGGGGCGTCAATCAGCCCCAGCATTTT,CASSRRTGGVNQPQHF
-,TRBV10-2,15,few,TRBJ1-5,TGCGCCAGCAGTGAGGGGGCGGATAGCAATCAGCCCCAGCATTTT,CASSEGADSNQPQHF
TRBD1,TRBV19,15,few,TRBJ2-7,TGTGCCAGCGCTCCCCGGACAGGGTCCTCCTACGAGCAGTACTTC,CASAPRTGSSYEQYF
TRBD1,TRBV6-1,15,-,TRBJ2-7,TGTGCCAGCAGTAGCGGACAGGGGAAAACCTACGAGCAGTACTTC,CASSSGQGKTYEQYF
-,TRBV28,14,-,TRBJ1-1,TGTGCCAGCAGGCCACGGGACACCTGGTCCCGAGCTTTCTTT,CASRPRDTWSRAFF
TRBD2,TRBV19,15,-,TRBJ2-5,TGTGCCAGTAGCCTCAGCGGGACCTACCAAGAGACCCAGTACTTC,CASSLSGTYQETQYF
TRBD2,TRBV28,12,once,TRBJ2-2,TGTGCCAGCCGACTAGCAGCTGGGGAGCTGTTTTTT,CASRLAAGELFF
-,TRBV5-8,13,-,TRBJ2-1,TGTGCCAGCAGCGCTCGGAGGGACTCGGGGCAGTTCTTC,CASSARRDSGQFF
-,TRBV19,16,-,TRBJ1-1,TGTGCCAGTAGTAACCTTGGGCAGCGGGGGACGACTGAAGCTTTCTTT,CASSNLGQRGTTEAFF
-,TRBV11-2,13,-,TRBJ2-7,TGTGCCAGCAGCTTCTCAGGGACCTACGAGCAGTACTTC,CASSFSGTYEQYF
-,TRBV9,15,-,TRBJ2-6,TGTGCCAGCAGCGTAGCAGGGGCTGGGGCCAACGTCCTGACTTTC,CASSVAGAGANVLTF
-,TRBV5-1,17,-,TRBJ2-7,TGCGCCAGCAGCTTGGTGGGGTGGGGCACAGTAGGGTGCGAGCAGTACTTC,CASSLVGWGTVGCEQYF
TRBD2,TRBV9,17,few,TRBJ2-2,TGTGCCAGCAGCGTGGGTAGCGGGAATCTTTACACCGGGGAGCTGTTTTTT,CASSVGSGNLYTGELFF
TRBD1,TRBV5-1,16,-,TRBJ2-1,TGCGCCAGCAGCTTGGCCCTGGACAGGACCGACAATGAGCAGTTCTTC,CASSLALDRTDNEQFF